Listed here are 23 T cell receptor beta chains from one sample, sequenced in a study of PD-L1 blockade in urothelial cancer. Libraries were prepared by immunoSEQ multiplex PCR; TCRdb keeps only in-frame clonotypes and omits some of them. The sample carries more than 65,000 clones, about 85% recorded once. The sequencing here drew on PBMCs, taken around atezolizumab (anti-PD-L1) treatment. The source of these receptors is a woman aged 70-85 years with urothelial cancer.

The chain employs TRBV7-9 and TRBJ2-7; TRBD2 matches 14 bases. In germline, CDR1 is SEHNR, CDR2 FQNEAQ (reference sequence). This CDR3 region has 15 residues. V lost 5 bases to trimming and J lost 5 bases; unmatched junction nucleotides: 5. CDR3 coding DNA: TGTGCCAGCAGCCCGCCGGGACTAGCGGGAGACGAGCAGTACTTC. Translation: CASSPPGLAGDEQYF.

DNA of the CDR3: TGCGCCAGCAGCTTGGCGGCAGGAACTAATCAGCCCCAGCATTTT. It is translated as CASSLAAGTNQPQHF. V is TRBV5-1 and J is TRBJ1-5; D is uncertain. This CDR3 contains 15 residues. The V end was cut by 0 bases, the J end by 4 bases, with 11 bases between. Germline V gives CDR1 SGHRS, CDR2 YFSETQ.

This clone is a singleton in its sample. The chain uses TRBV19 and TRBJ2-3; TRBD2 agrees at 15 bases. The CDR3 has 17 residues. The trim removed 6 bases at V and 5 bases at J, leaving 9 bases unmatched. Germline V gene sequence: CDR1 LNHDA, CDR2 SQIVND (reference sequence). The CDR3 sequence is CASSRTGTSGRQDTQYF. The CDR3 DNA reads TGTGCCAGTAGCCGGACCGGGACTAGCGGGAGGCAAGATACGCAGTATTTT.

The gene calls are TRBV4-2 and TRBJ2-2; TRBD2 aligns across 13 bases. From germline, CDR1 is LGHNA and CDR2 YNFKEQ. V shed 1 base and J 7 bases; nucleotides not matched to a gene: 12. The CDR3 spans 19 residues. In DNA, the CDR3 is TGTGCCAGCAGCCAAGTCTTGTCGACTAGCGGGGGGCCCGGCGGGGAGCTGTTTTTT. Residues: CASSQVLSTSGGPGGELFF.

This clone turned up a few times. The chain couples TRBV19 to TRBJ1-5, with D possibly matching TRBD1 (6 bases). V shed 4 bases and J shed 0 bases, with 7 bases lying between them. This CDR3 is 14 amino acids long. The germline V gene encodes CDR1 LNHDA and CDR2 SQIVND (reference sequence). CDR3 amino acids: CASSNRDSNQPQHF. The CDR3 DNA is TGTGCCAGTAGTAACAGGGATAGCAATCAGCCCCAGCATTTT. The full variable domain, its missing parts supplied by reference TRBV19 and TRBJ1-5, is DGGITQSPKYLFRKEGQNVTLSCEQNLNHDAMYWYRQDPGQGLRLIYYSQIVNDFQKGDIAEGYSVSREKKESFPLTVTSAQKNPTAFYLCASSNRDSNQPQHFGDGTRLSIL.

V and J are TRBV9 and TRBJ2-1; D gene uncertain. The CDR3 consists of 16 residues. Trimming took off 1 base at V and 0 bases at J, with 11 bases between the two ends. The germline CDR1 and CDR2 sequences are SGDLS and YYNGEE. In DNA form, the CDR3 reads TGTGCCAGCAGCGTATTCGGGTCCAGCTCCTACAATGAGCAGTTCTTC. It specifies CASSVFGSSSYNEQFF.

In its sample, this clone was seen once. The genes are TRBV27 and TRBJ1-5; D remains unclear. The CDR3 runs to 15 residues. V gave up 3 bases and J gave up 1 base, with 10 bases separating them. Germline CDR1 is MNHEY and CDR2 is SMNVEV (reference sequence). The CDR3 sequence: CASSFGGRSNQPQHF. In DNA form, the CDR3 reads TGTGCCAGCAGTTTTGGTGGGAGAAGCAATCAGCCCCAGCATTTT.

This clone was seen a few times. V is TRBV5-4 and J is TRBJ1-2; D gene ambiguous. CDR1 and CDR2 from the germline V gene are SGHNT and YYREEE (reference sequence). The CDR3 covers 11 residues. CDR3 protein: CAAKRDYGYTF. CDR3 in DNA: TGTGCGGCGAAACGGGACTATGGCTACACCTTC. The complete variable domain, with remaining parts taken from reference TRBV5-4 and TRBJ1-2, reads ETGVTQSPTHLIKTRGQQVTLRCSSQSGHNTVSWYQQALGQGPQFIFQYYREEENGRGNFPPRFSGLQFPNYSSELNVNALELDDSALYLCAAKRDYGYTFGSGTRLTVV.

This clone has only one observation. This chain joins TRBV7-9 and TRBJ2-7; tentative D call: TRBD1 (6 bases). CDR1 SEHNR and CDR2 FQNEAQ come from the germline V gene (reference sequence). The CDR3 loop spans 15 amino acids. Trimming took off 1 base at V and 0 bases at J, with 10 bases between the two ends. CDR3 nucleotide sequence: TGTGCCAGCAGCTTAGGGGTAGGGGGCTCCTACGAGCAGTACTTC. Translated, it gives CASSLGVGGSYEQYF.

The chain joins TRBV7-8 to TRBJ2-2, with TRBD2 as a possible D gene (6 bases). The CDR3 has 16 amino acids. Trimming cost V 5 bases and J 6 bases, with 19 bases left between them. Germline V gene sequence: CDR1 SGHVS, CDR2 FQNEAQ. CDR3 loop: CASSLRGNRPAGELFF. CDR3 in DNA: TGTGCCAGCAGCCTCCGGGGGAACCGCCCTGCCGGGGAGCTGTTTTTT.

This clone was seen once. V usage is TRBV19 and J usage is TRBJ1-5; D not certain. V was trimmed by 7 bases and J by 0 bases, leaving 16 bases between them. The germline gives CDR1 LNHDA, CDR2 SQIVND (reference sequence). This CDR3 contains 16 residues. CDR3 nucleotide sequence: TGTGCCAGTACCCCACGAGGGCGGAATAGCAATCAGCCCCAGCATTTT. This encodes CASTPRGRNSNQPQHF.

This clone has a handful of counts. V and J are TRBV18 and TRBJ2-5, with 9 bases that match TRBD1. The CDR3 spans 14 residues. Germline V lookup: CDR1 KGHSH, CDR2 LQKENI. Trimming removed 5 bases from V and 5 bases from J; junction bases left unmatched: 6. The CDR3 loop is CASSAGQGMETQYF. CDR3 sequence (DNA): TGTGCCAGCTCAGCAGGACAGGGGATGGAGACCCAGTACTTC. Based on the CDR3 plus reference TRBV18 and TRBJ2-5, the full variable domain is NAGVMQNPRHLVRRRGQEARLRCSPMKGHSHVYWYRQLPEEGLKFMVYLQKENIIDESGMPKERFSAEFPKEGPSILRIQQVVRGDSAAYFCASSAGQGMETQYFGPGTRLLVL.

The genes are TRBV18 and TRBJ2-5; no firm D call. Germline CDR1 and CDR2: KGHSH and LQKENI. V gave up 0 bases and J gave up 1 base, with 6 bases separating them. The CDR3 totals 14 residues. Here the CDR3 reads CASSPPTVQETQYF. CDR3 nucleotides: TGTGCCAGCTCACCACCAACGGTCCAAGAGACCCAGTACTTC.

The chain carries TRBV7-9 and TRBJ2-5; D perhaps matches TRBD2 (5 bases). Germline V CDR1 and CDR2: SEHNR, FQNEAQ (reference sequence). CDR3 length: 12 amino acids. The V and J ends lost 5 bases and 4 bases respectively, with 8 bases between them. CDR3 nucleotides: TGTGCCAGCAGCCGCGGGTCAGAGACCCAGTACTTC. Translating it yields CASSRGSETQYF. The variable domain in full, with the rest retrieved from reference TRBV7-9 and TRBJ2-5, is DTGVSQNPRHKITKRGQNVTFRCDPISEHNRLYWYRQTLGQGPEFLTYFQNEAQLEKSRLLSDRFSAERPKGSFSTLEIQRTEQGDSAMYLCASSRGSETQYFGPGTRLLVL.

CDR3 sequence: CASSETVNTEAFF. The CDR3 nucleotides are TGTGCCAGCAGTGAAACAGTGAACACTGAAGCTTTCTTT. The rearrangement links TRBV6-1 to TRBJ1-1, with D unresolved. The germline CDR1 and CDR2 sequences are MNHNS and SASEGT. The CDR3 covers 13 residues. V was pared by 2 bases and J by 0 bases, with 4 bases between.

The chain employs TRBV29-1 and TRBJ2-1; TRBD2 matches 10 bases. The CDR3 loop spans 13 amino acids. CDR1 is SQVTM, CDR2 ANQGSEA, per germline. Trimming took 4 bases from V and 9 from J; bases not matched to a gene: 6. DNA of the CDR3: TGCAGCGTTGCGGGACTAGCGCGGATTGAGCAGTTCTTC. Residues: CSVAGLARIEQFF.

The V call is TRBV5-4, the J call TRBJ2-1, with D possibly matching TRBD1 (6 bases). The germline V and J ends were trimmed by 2 bases and 10 bases, with 10 bases remaining between them. This CDR3 region has 12 residues. Germline CDR1 is SGHNT and CDR2 is YYREEE (reference sequence). CDR3 DNA: TGTGCCAGCAGCTTAACCACAGGGGAGCAGTTCTTC. As protein: CASSLTTGEQFF. The full variable domain, in which reference TRBV5-4 and TRBJ2-1 provide the parts outside the CDR3, is ETGVTQSPTHLIKTRGQQVTLRCSSQSGHNTVSWYQQALGQGPQFIFQYYREEENGRGNFPPRFSGLQFPNYSSELNVNALELDDSALYLCASSLTTGEQFFGPGTRLTVL.

The genes are TRBV30 and TRBJ1-5; TRBD1 is a possible D gene (6 bases). V lost 2 bases and J lost 8, with 16 bases in between. The CDR3 extends over 14 amino acids. CDR1 is GTSNPN and CDR2 is SVGIG in the germline V gene (reference sequence). CDR3 loop: CAWSRGTGQKPQHF. CDR3 DNA sequence: TGTGCCTGGAGTCGGGGAACAGGGCAGAAGCCCCAGCATTTT.

V and J are TRBV25-1 and TRBJ2-5, with 8 bases aligning to TRBD1. The CDR3 has 15 residues. The V segment lost 1 base and the J segment 2 bases; nucleotides outside the gene matches: 3. The germline V gene has CDR1 MGHDK and CDR2 SYGVNS. The CDR3 coding sequence is TGTGCCAGCAGTGAATTATGGACAGGGCAAGAGACCCAGTACTTC. Protein: CASSELWTGQETQYF.

The rearrangement uses TRBV6-1 and TRBJ2-4; 7 nucleotides align to TRBD1. V shed 8 bases and J 3 bases; nucleotides not matched to a gene: 1. The CDR3 runs to 12 residues. CDR1 MNHNS and CDR2 SASEGT come from the germline V gene. The CDR3 DNA follows: TGTGCCAGCCGGGACAGCAAAAACATTCAGTACTTC. The encoded protein is CASRDSKNIQYF.

J is TRBJ2-1 and V is TRBV6-5; perhaps TRBD1 as D (6 bases). Trimming shortened V by 6 bases and J by 1 base, and 13 bases separated the two germline ends. This CDR3 has 15 residues. Germline V gene data show CDR1 as MNHEY and CDR2 as SVGAGI. CDR3 residues: CASSLGRGSYNEQFF. The CDR3 bases are TGTGCCAGCAGCCTAGGCAGGGGATCCTACAATGAGCAGTTCTTC.

The chain couples TRBV2 to TRBJ2-7, with D possibly matching TRBD2 (6 bases). Trimming cost V 1 base and J 4 bases, with 11 bases left between them. The CDR3 is made up of 14 amino acids. Germline V gene data show CDR1 as SNHLY and CDR2 as FYNNEI. This CDR3 reads CASSEGTKKYEQYF. In DNA form, the CDR3 reads TGTGCCAGCAGTGAAGGGACTAAAAAATACGAGCAGTACTTC.

The chain employs TRBV25-1 and TRBJ1-2; the D is unclear. The V gene's germline CDR1 is MGHDK and CDR2 SYGVNS. The CDR3 sequence is 18 residues long. V gave up 6 bases and J gave up 0 bases, with 23 bases separating them. The CDR3 bases are TGTGCCAGCAGCGCCTTAGGCGGATTTTCAAAGGCTAACTATGGCTACACCTTC. Its protein is CASSALGGFSKANYGYTF.